Listed below are T cell receptor beta chains from one sample, sequenced in a study of identical twins. TCRdb reanalysed the 5' RACE reads using MiXCR and keeps one entry per CDR3 protein. The profile shows about 690,000 distinct CDR3 sequences, 21% of them singletons. These sequences were also reported in another study, on T cells expressing NK-cell markers.

Source material: PBMCs. These receptors were taken from a woman between 18 and 29 years old in good health. CDR3s include the opening cysteine and the closing phenylalanine or tryptophan. Each record gives: clone size, D gene, V gene, J gene, CDR3 DNA, CDR3 protein. D genes are given only for firm matches. Size values are once, few and many counts, or a class for expanded clones, and some rows have none.

few	.	TRBV15	TRBJ1-5	TGTGCCACCAGCAGAGATGGGTGGGGCTATCAGCCCCAGCATTTT	CATSRDGWGYQPQHF
.	.	TRBV20-1	TRBJ2-1	TGCAGTGCTTTTTACTCCGTGAAACCAACCTACAATGAGCAGTTCTTC	CSAFYSVKPTYNEQFF
few	.	TRBV20-1	TRBJ2-1	TGCAGTCTGGAAGCGGGGACAGGTTACAATGAGCAGTTCTTC	CSLEAGTGYNEQFF
few	.	TRBV12-3/TRBV12-4	TRBJ2-3	TGTGCCAGTCTCTGGGGAAGGGGGAGCGATACGCAGTATTTT	CASLWGRGSDTQYF
.	.	TRBV20-1	TRBJ1-2	TGCAGTGCTCCCGCTGTGGACAGTTATGGCTACACCTTC	CSAPAVDSYGYTF
few	.	TRBV5-1	TRBJ2-3	TGCGCCAGCAGCTTGCCGGGGAGGACAGATACGCAGTATTTT	CASSLPGRTDTQYF
.	.	TRBV12-3/TRBV12-4	TRBJ2-7	TGTGCCAGCAGTAGTACGAGCCGGGAGCAGTACTTC	CASSSTSREQYF
once	TRBD2	TRBV6-1	TRBJ2-1	TGTGCCAGCAGTCCCGGGGGGGTCTACAATGAGCAGTTCTTC	CASSPGGVYNEQFF
.	.	TRBV20-1	TRBJ1-5	TGCAGTGCTGGGCCCGACGGATCTAGCAATCAGCCCCAGCATTTT	CSAGPDGSSNQPQHF
few	TRBD2	TRBV20-1	TRBJ2-2	TGCAGTGCGGCTAGCGGGCCTTTCGCCGGGGAGCTGTTTTTT	CSAASGPFAGELFF
few	TRBD1	TRBV7-9	TRBJ2-7	TGTGCCAGCAGCTCGGGACAGGCAAACTTCTACGAGCAGTACTTC	CASSSGQANFYEQYF